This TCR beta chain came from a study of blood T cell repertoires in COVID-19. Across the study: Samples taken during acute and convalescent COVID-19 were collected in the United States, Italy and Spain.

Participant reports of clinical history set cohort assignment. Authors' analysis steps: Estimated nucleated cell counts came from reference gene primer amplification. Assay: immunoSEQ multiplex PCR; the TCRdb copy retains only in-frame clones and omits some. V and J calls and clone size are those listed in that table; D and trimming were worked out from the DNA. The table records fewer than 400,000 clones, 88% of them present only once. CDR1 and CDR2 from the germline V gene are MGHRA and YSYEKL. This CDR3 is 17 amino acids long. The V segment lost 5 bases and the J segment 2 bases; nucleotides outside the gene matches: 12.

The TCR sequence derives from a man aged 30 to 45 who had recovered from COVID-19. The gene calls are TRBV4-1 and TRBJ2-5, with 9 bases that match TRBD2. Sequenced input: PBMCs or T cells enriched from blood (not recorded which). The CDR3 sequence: CASSVKGSGGTQETQYF. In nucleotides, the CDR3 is TGCGCCAGCAGCGTCAAGGGGAGCGGGGGGACGCAAGAGACCCAGTACTTC.